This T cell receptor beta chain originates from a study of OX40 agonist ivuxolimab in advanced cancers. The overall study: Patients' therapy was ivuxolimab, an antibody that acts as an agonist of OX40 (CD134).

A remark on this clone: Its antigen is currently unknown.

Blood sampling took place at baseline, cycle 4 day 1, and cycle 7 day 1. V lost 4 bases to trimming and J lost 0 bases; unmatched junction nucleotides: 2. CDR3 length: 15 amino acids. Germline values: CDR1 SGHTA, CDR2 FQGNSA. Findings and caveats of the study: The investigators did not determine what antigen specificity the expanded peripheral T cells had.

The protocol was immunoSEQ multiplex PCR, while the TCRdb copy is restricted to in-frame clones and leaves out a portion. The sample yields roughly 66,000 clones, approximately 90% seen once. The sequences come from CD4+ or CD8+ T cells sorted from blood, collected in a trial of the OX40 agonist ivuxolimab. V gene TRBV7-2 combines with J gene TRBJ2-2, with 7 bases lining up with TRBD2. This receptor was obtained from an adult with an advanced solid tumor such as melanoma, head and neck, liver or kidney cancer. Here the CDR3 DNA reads TGTGCCAGCAGCTCGGCGGGGGCGAACACCGGGGAGCTGTTTTTT. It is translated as CASSSAGANTGELFF. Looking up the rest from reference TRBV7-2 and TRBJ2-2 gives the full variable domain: GAGVSQSPSNKVTEKGKDVELRCDPISGHTALYWYRQSLGQGLEFLIYFQGNSAPDKSGLPSDRFSAERTGGSVSTLTIQRTQQEDSAVYLCASSSAGANTGELFFGEGSRLTVL.